This T cell receptor beta chain was sequenced in a study of cytomegalovirus exposure and HLA in healthy donors. With 60 Vbeta and 13 Jbeta primers, the PCR was carried out. The repertoire was sequenced with immunoSEQ multiplex PCR; TCRdb's copy has only in-frame clones and lacks some. The repertoire holds 150,000 to 200,000 clones, with 70% to 80% as singletons. The V end was cut by 5 bases, the J end by 6 bases, with 11 bases between. This CDR3 is 12 amino acids long. CDR1 and CDR2 from the germline V gene are SGHAT and FQDESV (reference sequence). The sequenced sample consisted of PBMCs. This TCR derives from a woman aged 40 to 50 in good health and CMV-seronegative. The J gene is TRBJ2-7, the V gene TRBV11-1; the D gene is possibly TRBD1 (5 bases). The CDR3 nucleotides read TGTGCCAGCAGCGTATTAGGGGTCGAGCAGTACTTC. Protein product: CASSVLGVEQYF.